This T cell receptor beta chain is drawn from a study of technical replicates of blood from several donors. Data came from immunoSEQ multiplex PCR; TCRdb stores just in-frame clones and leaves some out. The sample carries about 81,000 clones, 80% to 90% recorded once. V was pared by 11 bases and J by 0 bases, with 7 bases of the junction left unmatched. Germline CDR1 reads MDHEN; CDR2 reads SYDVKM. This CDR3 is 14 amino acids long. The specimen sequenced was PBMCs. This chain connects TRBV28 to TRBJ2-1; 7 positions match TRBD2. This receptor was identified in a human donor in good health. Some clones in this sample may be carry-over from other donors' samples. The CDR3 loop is CAAKGGTSYNEQFF. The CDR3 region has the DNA TGTGCCGCGAAGGGAGGGACCTCCTACAATGAGCAGTTCTTC.